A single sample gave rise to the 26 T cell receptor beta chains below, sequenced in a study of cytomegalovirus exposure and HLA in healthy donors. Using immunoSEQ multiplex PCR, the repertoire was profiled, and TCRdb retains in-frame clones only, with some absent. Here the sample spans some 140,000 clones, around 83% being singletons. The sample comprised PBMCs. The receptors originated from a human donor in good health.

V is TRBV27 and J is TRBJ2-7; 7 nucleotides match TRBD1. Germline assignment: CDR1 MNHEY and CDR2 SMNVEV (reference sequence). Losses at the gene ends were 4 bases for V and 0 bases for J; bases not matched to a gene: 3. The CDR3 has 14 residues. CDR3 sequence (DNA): TGTGCCAGCAGTTGGACAGGTGACTCCTACGAGCAGTACTTC. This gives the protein CASSWTGDSYEQYF.

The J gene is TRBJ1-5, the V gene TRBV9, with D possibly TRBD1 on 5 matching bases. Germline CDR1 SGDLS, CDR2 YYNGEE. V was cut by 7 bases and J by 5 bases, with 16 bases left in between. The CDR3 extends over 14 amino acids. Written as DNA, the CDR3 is TGTGCCAGCGGGGGAGGGACTCCGGATCAGCCCCAGCATTTT. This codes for CASGGGTPDQPQHF.

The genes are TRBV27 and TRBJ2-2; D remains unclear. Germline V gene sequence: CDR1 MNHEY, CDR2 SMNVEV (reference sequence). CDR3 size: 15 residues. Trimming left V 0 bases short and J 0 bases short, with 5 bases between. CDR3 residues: CASSLSLANTGELFF. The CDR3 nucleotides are TGTGCCAGCAGTTTATCGTTAGCGAACACCGGGGAGCTGTTTTTT.

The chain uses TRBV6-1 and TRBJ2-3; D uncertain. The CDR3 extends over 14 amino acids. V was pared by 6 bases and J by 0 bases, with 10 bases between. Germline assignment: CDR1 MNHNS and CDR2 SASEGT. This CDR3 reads CASSPRSSTDTQYF. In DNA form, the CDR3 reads TGTGCCAGCAGCCCCCGGAGCAGCACAGATACGCAGTATTTT.

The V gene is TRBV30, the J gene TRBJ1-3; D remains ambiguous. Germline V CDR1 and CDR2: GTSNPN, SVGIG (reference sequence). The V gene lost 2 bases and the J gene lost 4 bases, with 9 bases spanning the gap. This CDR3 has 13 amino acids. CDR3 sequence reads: CAWSYSVGNTIYF. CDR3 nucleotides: TGTGCCTGGAGTTACAGTGTAGGAAACACCATATATTTT. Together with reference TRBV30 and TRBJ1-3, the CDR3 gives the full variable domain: SQTIHQWPATLVQPVGSPLSLECTVEGTSNPNLYWYRQAAGRGLQLLFYSVGIGQISSEVPQNLSASRPQDRQFILSSKKLLLSDSGFYLCAWSYSVGNTIYFGEGSWLTVV.

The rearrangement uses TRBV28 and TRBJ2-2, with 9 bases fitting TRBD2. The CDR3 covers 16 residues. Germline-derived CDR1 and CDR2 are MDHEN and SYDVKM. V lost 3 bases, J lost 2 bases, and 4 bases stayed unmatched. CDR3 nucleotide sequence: TGTGCCAGCAGTTTTCGCGGGAGGGCCAACACCGGGGAGCTGTTTTTT. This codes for CASSFRGRANTGELFF. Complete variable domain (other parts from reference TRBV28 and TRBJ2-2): DVKVTQSSRYLVKRTGEKVFLECVQDMDHENMFWYRQDPGLGLRLIYFSYDVKMKEKGDIPEGYSVSREKKERFSLILESASTNQTSMYLCASSFRGRANTGELFFGEGSRLTVL.

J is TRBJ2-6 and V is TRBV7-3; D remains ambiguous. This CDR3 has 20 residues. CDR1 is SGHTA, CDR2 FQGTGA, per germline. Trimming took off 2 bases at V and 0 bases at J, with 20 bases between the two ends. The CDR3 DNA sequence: TGTGCCAGCAGCTTATTCTCGTGGTATTCGATGAGCTCTGGGGCCAACGTCCTGACTTTC. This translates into CASSLFSWYSMSSGANVLTF.

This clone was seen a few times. Here the CDR3 reads CASSAGVETQYF. CDR3 in DNA: TGCGCCAGCAGCGCGGGAGTGGAGACCCAGTACTTC. The V call is TRBV10-2, the J call TRBJ2-5; TRBD2 aligns across 7 bases. The germline V gene encodes CDR1 WSHSY and CDR2 SAAADI. V lost 6 bases and J lost 5; bases outside the gene matches: 3. This CDR3 has 12 amino acids.

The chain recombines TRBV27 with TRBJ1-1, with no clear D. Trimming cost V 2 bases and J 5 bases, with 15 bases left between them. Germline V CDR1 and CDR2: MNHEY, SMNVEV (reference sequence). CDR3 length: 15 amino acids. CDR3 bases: TGTGCCAGCAGTTTAAAGGACCCGGGGAGGACTGAAGCTTTCTTT. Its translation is CASSLKDPGRTEAFF.

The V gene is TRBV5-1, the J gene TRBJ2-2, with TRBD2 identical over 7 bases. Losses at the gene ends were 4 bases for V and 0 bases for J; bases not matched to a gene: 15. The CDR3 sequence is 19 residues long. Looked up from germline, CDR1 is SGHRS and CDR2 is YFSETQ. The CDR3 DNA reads TGCGCCAGCAGCACAGCGGGACTGAAGGTCACAGCGAACACCGGGGAGCTGTTTTTT. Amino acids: CASSTAGLKVTANTGELFF.

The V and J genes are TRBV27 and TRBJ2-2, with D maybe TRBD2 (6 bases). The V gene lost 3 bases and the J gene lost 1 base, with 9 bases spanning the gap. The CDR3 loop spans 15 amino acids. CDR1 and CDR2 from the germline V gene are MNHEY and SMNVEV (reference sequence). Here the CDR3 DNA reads TGTGCCAGCAGTTTGCGGGGAGGGAACACCGGGGAGCTGTTTTTT. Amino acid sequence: CASSLRGGNTGELFF.

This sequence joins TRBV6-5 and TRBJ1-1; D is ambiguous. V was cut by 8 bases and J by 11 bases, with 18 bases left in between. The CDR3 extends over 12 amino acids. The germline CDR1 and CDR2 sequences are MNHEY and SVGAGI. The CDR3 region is CASWGTGILAFF. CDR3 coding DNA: TGTGCCAGCTGGGGAACCGGGATCCTTGCTTTCTTT.

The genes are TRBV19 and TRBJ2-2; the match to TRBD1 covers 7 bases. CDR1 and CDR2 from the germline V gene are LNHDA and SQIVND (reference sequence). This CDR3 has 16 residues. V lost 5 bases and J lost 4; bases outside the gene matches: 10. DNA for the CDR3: TGTGCCAGTAGTCCCCGGACAGGTCGGACCACCGGGGAGCTGTTTTTT. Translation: CASSPRTGRTTGELFF.

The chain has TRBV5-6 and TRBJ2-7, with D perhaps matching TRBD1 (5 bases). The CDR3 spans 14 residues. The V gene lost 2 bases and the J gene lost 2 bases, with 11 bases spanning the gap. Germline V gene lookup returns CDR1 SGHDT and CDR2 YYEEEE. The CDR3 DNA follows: TGTGCCAGCAGCTTTGACAGCTCAACCTACGAGCAGTACTTC. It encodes CASSFDSSTYEQYF.

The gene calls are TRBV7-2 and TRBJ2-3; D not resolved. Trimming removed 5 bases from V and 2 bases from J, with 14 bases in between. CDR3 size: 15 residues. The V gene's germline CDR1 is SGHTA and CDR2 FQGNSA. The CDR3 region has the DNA TGTGCCAGCAGCCCTCAACTACTTACCACAGATACGCAGTATTTT. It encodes CASSPQLLTTDTQYF.

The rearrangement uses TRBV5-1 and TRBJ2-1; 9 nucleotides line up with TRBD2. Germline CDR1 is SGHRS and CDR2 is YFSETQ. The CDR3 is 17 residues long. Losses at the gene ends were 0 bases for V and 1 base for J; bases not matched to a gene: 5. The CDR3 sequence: CASSLELAGKSYNEQFF. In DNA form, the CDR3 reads TGCGCCAGCAGCTTGGAGCTAGCGGGAAAATCCTACAATGAGCAGTTCTTC.

The CDR3 sequence is CASKNGSHAYEQYF. CDR3 sequence (DNA): TGTGCCAGTAAGAACGGGTCCCACGCCTACGAGCAGTACTTC. The chain couples TRBV25-1 to TRBJ2-7; no clear D gene. Trimming shortened V by 9 bases and J by 2 bases, and 17 bases separated the two germline ends. Germline V gene data show CDR1 as MGHDK and CDR2 as SYGVNS. There are 14 residues in the CDR3.

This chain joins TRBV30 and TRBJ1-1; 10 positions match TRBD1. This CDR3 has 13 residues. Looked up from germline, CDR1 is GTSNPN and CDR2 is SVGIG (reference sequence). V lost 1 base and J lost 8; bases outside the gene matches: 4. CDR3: CAWSGGTGAEAFF. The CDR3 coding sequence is TGTGCCTGGAGTGGGGGGACAGGGGCGGAAGCTTTCTTT.

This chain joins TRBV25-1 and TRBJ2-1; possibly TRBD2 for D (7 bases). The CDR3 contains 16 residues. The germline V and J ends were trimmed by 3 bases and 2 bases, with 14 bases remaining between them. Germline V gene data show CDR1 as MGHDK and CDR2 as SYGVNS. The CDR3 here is CASSDQRGGAYNEQFF. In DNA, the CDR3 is TGTGCCAGCAGTGATCAAAGGGGGGGCGCCTACAATGAGCAGTTCTTC.

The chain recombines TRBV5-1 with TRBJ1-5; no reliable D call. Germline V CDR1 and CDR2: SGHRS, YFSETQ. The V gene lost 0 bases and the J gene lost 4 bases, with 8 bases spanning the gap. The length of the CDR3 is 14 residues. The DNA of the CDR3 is TGCGCCAGCAGCTTGGTCGCGGGAAATCAGCCCCAGCATTTT. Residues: CASSLVAGNQPQHF.

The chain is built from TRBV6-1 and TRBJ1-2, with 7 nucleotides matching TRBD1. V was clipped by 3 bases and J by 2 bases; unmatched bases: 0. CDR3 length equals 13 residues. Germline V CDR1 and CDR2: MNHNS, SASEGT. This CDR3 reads CASSEDRNYGYTF. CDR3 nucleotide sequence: TGTGCCAGCAGTGAGGACAGGAACTATGGCTACACCTTC.

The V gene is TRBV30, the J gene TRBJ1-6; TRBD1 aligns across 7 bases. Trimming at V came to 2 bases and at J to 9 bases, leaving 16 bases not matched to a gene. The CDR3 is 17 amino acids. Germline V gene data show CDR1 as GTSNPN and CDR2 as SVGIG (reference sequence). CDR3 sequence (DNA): TGTGCCTGGAGTATAAGCCACAGGGGACAGTCGAGTTCACCCCTCCACTTT. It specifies CAWSISHRGQSSSPLHF.

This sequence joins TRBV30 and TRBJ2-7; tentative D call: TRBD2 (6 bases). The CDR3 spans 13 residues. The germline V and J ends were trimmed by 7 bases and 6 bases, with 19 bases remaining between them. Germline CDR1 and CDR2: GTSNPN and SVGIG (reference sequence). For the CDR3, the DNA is TGTGCCTCCGGGACTGAAAAGCCAGGCGAGCAGTACTTC. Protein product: CASGTEKPGEQYF.

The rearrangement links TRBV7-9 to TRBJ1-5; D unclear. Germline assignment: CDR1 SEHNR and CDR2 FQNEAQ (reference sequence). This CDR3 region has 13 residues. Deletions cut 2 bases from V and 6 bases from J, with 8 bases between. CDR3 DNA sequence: TGTGCCAGCAGCTTAATTGAGGGTCAGCCCCAGCATTTT. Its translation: CASSLIEGQPQHF. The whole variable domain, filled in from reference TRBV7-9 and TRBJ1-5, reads DTGVSQNPRHKITKRGQNVTFRCDPISEHNRLYWYRQTLGQGPEFLTYFQNEAQLEKSRLLSDRFSAERPKGSFSTLEIQRTEQGDSAMYLCASSLIEGQPQHFGDGTRLSIL.

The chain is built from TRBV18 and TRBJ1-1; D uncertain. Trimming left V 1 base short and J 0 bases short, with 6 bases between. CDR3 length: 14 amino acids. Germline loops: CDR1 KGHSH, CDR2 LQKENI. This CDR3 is CASSPQSMNTEAFF. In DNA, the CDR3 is TGTGCCAGCTCACCACAGAGTATGAACACTGAAGCTTTCTTT.

CDR3 region: CASSLGFGQETQYF. In nucleotides, the CDR3 is TGCGCCAGCAGCTTAGGCTTCGGGCAAGAGACCCAGTACTTC. This chain links TRBV5-1 with TRBJ2-5; D is ambiguous. The CDR3 consists of 14 residues. V dropped 2 bases and J dropped 2 bases, with 10 bases sitting between them. The germline V gene encodes CDR1 SGHRS and CDR2 YFSETQ.